This T cell receptor (beta chain) comes out of a study of somatic mutations in cytotoxic T cells in rheumatoid arthritis. Concerning this clone: The antigen remains unidentified.

Clones were sequenced by immunoSEQ multiplex PCR, and TCRdb holds only the in-frame ones, with some missing. The repertoire holds some 17,000 clones, about 83% seen once, with 17% in the top ten. Trimming left V 6 bases short and J 0 bases short, with 15 bases between. CDR1 and CDR2 from the germline V gene are MDHEN and SYDVKM. CDR3 length equals 15 residues. Notes on the study in general: An increase in CD8+ clonality with age was seen in rheumatoid arthritis patients but not in healthy controls. A largest CD8+ clone above 20% of CD8+ cells occurred in about an eighth of the roughly 65 patients.

Specimen: CD8+ T cells sorted from blood. The chain is built from TRBV28 and TRBJ2-7; D is possibly TRBD1 (5 bases). This TCR was recovered from an adult with rheumatoid arthritis. The CDR3 protein is CASSFMGPSSYEQYF. Written as DNA, the CDR3 is TGTGCCAGCAGCTTCATGGGGCCGAGCTCCTACGAGCAGTACTTC.